A selection of T cell receptor beta chains follows, all from one sample in a study of cytomegalovirus exposure and HLA in healthy donors. Method: immunoSEQ multiplex PCR; TCRdb's copy keeps in-frame clones and lacks some. The profile shows about 100,000 clones, approximately 76% of them singletons. What was sequenced was PBMCs. The receptors originated from a man aged 35 to 55 in good health and CMV-seropositive. Both conserved end residues are part of each CDR3. A D gene is named only where the DNA matches it firmly. Where a row states a size, it is once, few, many or the class of an expanded clone; other rows omit it.

DNA: TGTGCCAGCAGCCTCACCGGGACTAGCGGGAGCGGTGAGCAGTTCTTC
CDR3: CASSLTGTSGSGEQFF
V: TRBV7-9
length: 16
size: -
J: TRBJ2-1
D: TRBD2

DNA: TGTTCCAGCGGGCACACCGGGGAGCTGTTTTTT
CDR3: CSSGHTGELFF
V: TRBV7-9
length: 11
size: -
J: TRBJ2-2
D: -

DNA: TGTGCCAGCAGAGACCAGGGCCCCTGTGGCTACACCTTC
CDR3: CASRDQGPCGYTF
V: TRBV2
length: 13
size: few
J: TRBJ1-2
D: -

DNA: TGTGCCAGCAGCTTCTCGGGGGGGAACACTGAAGCTTTCTTT
CDR3: CASSFSGGNTEAFF
V: TRBV7-6
length: 14
size: -
J: TRBJ1-1
D: -

DNA: TGCTCCAGCAGCTGGGGGACAACCAGCAGCTATGGCTACATCTTC
CDR3: CSSSWGTTSSYGYIF
V: TRBV5-1
length: 15
size: -
J: TRBJ1-2
D: -

DNA: TGTGCCAGCAGCTTAGTTTCGGCGGGAGCTCTTCACTACGAGCAGTACTTC
CDR3: CASSLVSAGALHYEQYF
V: TRBV7-2
length: 17
size: few
J: TRBJ2-7
D: TRBD2

DNA: TGCGCCAGCAGTGCGACAGGGGGGAACCCCTACAATGAGCAGTTCTTC
CDR3: CASSATGGNPYNEQFF
V: TRBV5-1
length: 16
size: -
J: TRBJ2-1
D: TRBD1

DNA: TGCAGCGTTGGAGCGGGACACACCGGGGAGCTGTTTTTT
CDR3: CSVGAGHTGELFF
V: TRBV29-1
length: 13
size: -
J: TRBJ2-2
D: TRBD2

DNA: TGTGCCAGCAGCCCCCTCCCGGGACAGGGTTCCTACGAGCAGTACTTC
CDR3: CASSPLPGQGSYEQYF
V: TRBV7-9
length: 16
size: -
J: TRBJ2-7
D: TRBD1

DNA: TGTGCCATAACTCACAGGGGTTCTAACTATGGCTACACCTTC
CDR3: CAITHRGSNYGYTF
V: TRBV19
length: 14
size: -
J: TRBJ1-2
D: TRBD1

DNA: TGTGCCATCAGGGGGAGGGATGGTCAGCCCCAGCATTTT
CDR3: CAIRGRDGQPQHF
V: TRBV10-3
length: 13
size: -
J: TRBJ1-5
D: -

DNA: TGCGCCACTAAGACGCTAGCGGTACTAAGGGACTACGAGCAGTACTTC
CDR3: CATKTLAVLRDYEQYF
V: TRBV10-2
length: 16
size: -
J: TRBJ2-7
D: TRBD2

DNA: TGTGCCAGCAGCCCACAGGTGAATCAGCCCCAGCATTTT
CDR3: CASSPQVNQPQHF
V: TRBV2
length: 13
size: few
J: TRBJ1-5
D: -

DNA: TGTGCCAGCAGCCCAGGAGGGGACTTCTACGAGCAGTACTTC
CDR3: CASSPGGDFYEQYF
V: TRBV9
length: 14
size: -
J: TRBJ2-7
D: -

DNA: TGTGCCAGCAGTTACTCACCAGGGTCCGGGGAGCTGTTTTTT
CDR3: CASSYSPGSGELFF
V: TRBV6-6
length: 14
size: -
J: TRBJ2-2
D: -

DNA: TGTGCCTCGACGGGAGGGAGGGGTAGCACAGATACGCAGTATTTT
CDR3: CASTGGRGSTDTQYF
V: TRBV19
length: 15
size: -
J: TRBJ2-3
D: TRBD2

DNA: TGTGCCAGCAGCTTAGCGATGCGGGAGTTTGAGCAGTTCTTC
CDR3: CASSLAMREFEQFF
V: TRBV11-2
length: 14
size: -
J: TRBJ2-1
D: TRBD2

DNA: TGCGCCAGCAGCCAAGAAGCGGGGACCGGGGAGCTGTTTTTT
CDR3: CASSQEAGTGELFF
V: TRBV4-3
length: 14
size: -
J: TRBJ2-2
D: TRBD2

DNA: TGTGCCACCAGCTTCGGACAGGGGGTTAGCTCTGGGGCCAACGTCCTGACTTTC
CDR3: CATSFGQGVSSGANVLTF
V: TRBV15
length: 18
size: -
J: TRBJ2-6
D: TRBD1

DNA: TGCGCCAGCAGCTTGGTCCCAGGGGGCGGAAGGTATCAGCCCCAGCATTTT
CDR3: CASSLVPGGGRYQPQHF
V: TRBV5-1
length: 17
size: few
J: TRBJ1-5
D: TRBD1

DNA: TGTGCTTGGGGTAGCGAGAACTACGAGCAGTACTTC
CDR3: CAWGSENYEQYF
V: TRBV5-4
length: 12
size: -
J: TRBJ2-7
D: -

DNA: TGTGCCACCAGCAGAGATTCGGGCAGGGAAAATGTGCTGTTTTTT
CDR3: CATSRDSGRENVLFF
V: TRBV15
length: 15
size: -
J: TRBJ1-4
D: -

DNA: TGCGCCAGCAGGGACAGGGACACCGGGGAGCTGTTTTTT
CDR3: CASRDRDTGELFF
V: TRBV5-1
length: 13
size: -
J: TRBJ2-2
D: TRBD1

DNA: TGCGCCAGCAGCTTGGGACAATCGAGGGGACAAGTGGGTGGCTACACCTTC
CDR3: CASSLGQSRGQVGGYTF
V: TRBV5-1
length: 17
size: -
J: TRBJ1-2
D: -

DNA: TGCGCCAGCAGCTTTGGACAAAACTACAATGAGCAGTTCTTC
CDR3: CASSFGQNYNEQFF
V: TRBV5-1
length: 14
size: -
J: TRBJ2-1
D: -

DNA: TGTGCCAGCAGTTTACAGGGGACTAGCGGAAGAGAGGACACCGGGGAGCTGTTTTTT
CDR3: CASSLQGTSGREDTGELFF
V: TRBV28
length: 19
size: -
J: TRBJ2-2
D: TRBD2